This paragraph reports one T cell receptor (beta chain). Its antigen remains unknown. The conserved closing phenylalanine or tryptophan is absent in this CDR3, likely reflecting a read error. These data are taken from a study of tumor and adjacent non-tumor tissue in lung cancer. Study results and caveats: Tumor repertoires had a smaller top 100 clone share than normal lung.

Germline loops: CDR1 DFQATT, CDR2 SNEGSKA (reference sequence). The CDR3 has 15 amino acids. The template was RNA from unsorted bulk tissue. The library came from three nested PCR rounds adapted from ARM-PCR protocols. TCRdb reanalysed the multiplex PCR reads using MiXCR and keeps one entry per CDR3 protein. The sample includes about 200,000 distinct CDR3 sequences, around 71% of them seen just once. The gene calls are TRBV20-1 and TRBJ2-4, with D uncertain. The clonotype was recovered from a man in his fifties or sixties with non-small cell lung cancer. Sequencing was performed on lung tumor tissue. CDR3 nucleotide sequence: TGCAGTGCTAGCATAAGCCGACCCCGCGAAAACCTTCAGTACATC. Amino acid sequence: CSASISRPRENLQYI.